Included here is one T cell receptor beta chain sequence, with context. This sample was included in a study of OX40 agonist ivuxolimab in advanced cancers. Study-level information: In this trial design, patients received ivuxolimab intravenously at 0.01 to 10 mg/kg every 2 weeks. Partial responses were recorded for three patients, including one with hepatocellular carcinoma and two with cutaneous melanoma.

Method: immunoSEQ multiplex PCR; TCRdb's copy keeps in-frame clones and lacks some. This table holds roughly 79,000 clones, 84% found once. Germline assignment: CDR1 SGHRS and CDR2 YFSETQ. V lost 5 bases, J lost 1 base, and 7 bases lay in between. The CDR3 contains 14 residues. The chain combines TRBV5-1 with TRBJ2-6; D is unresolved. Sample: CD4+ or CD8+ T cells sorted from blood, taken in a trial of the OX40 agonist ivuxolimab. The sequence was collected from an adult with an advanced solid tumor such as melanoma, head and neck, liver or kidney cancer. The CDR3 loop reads CASSPGSGANVLTF. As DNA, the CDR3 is TGCGCCAGCAGTCCTGGATCTGGGGCCAACGTCCTGACTTTC.